Following are 8 T cell receptor beta chains from one sample sequenced in a study of CD8+ T cells in alopecia areata. Following extraction, RNA underwent reverse transcription to cDNA, which served as the sequencing template. Libraries were prepared by immunoSEQ multiplex PCR; TCRdb keeps only in-frame clonotypes and omits some of them. The table includes 200,000 or so clones, 35% to 45% detected once. Treatment specified: oral pan-JAK inhibitor, 5-10 mg twice daily. This sample comprised CD4+ T cells sorted from blood, obtained at week 34, from a patient treated with tofacitinib. These receptors were obtained from a human donor with alopecia areata.

The chain combines TRBV12-5 with TRBJ2-7; D uncertain. CDR3 length equals 11 residues. Per the germline V gene, CDR1 is LGHNT and CDR2 is FRNRAP. Trimming stripped 1 base from V and 3 bases from J, with 1 base between. The CDR3 sequence: CASGLGYEQYF. The CDR3 DNA is TGTGCTAGTGGTTTGGGCTACGAGCAGTACTTC.

The V gene is TRBV27, the J gene TRBJ2-1, with 9 nucleotides matching TRBD2. Losses at the gene ends were 4 bases for V and 10 bases for J; bases not matched to a gene: 11. The CDR3 consists of 15 residues. The germline V gene has CDR1 MNHEY and CDR2 SMNVEV (reference sequence). DNA of the CDR3: TGTGCCAGCAGTTCCGGACTAGCGCACTTGAAAGAGCAGTTCTTC. Its protein is CASSSGLAHLKEQFF.

This chain connects TRBV30 to TRBJ2-4; no definite D call. This CDR3 has 14 residues. V was trimmed by 0 bases and J by 0 bases, leaving 6 bases between them. CDR1 and CDR2 (germline): GTSNPN, SVGIG (reference sequence). Here the CDR3 reads CAWSVLRAKNIQYF. In DNA form, the CDR3 reads TGTGCCTGGAGTGTACTCCGAGCCAAAAACATTCAGTACTTC.

This clone was seen only a few times. The rearrangement uses TRBV11-2 and TRBJ1-4; D gene uncertain. V was cut by 3 bases and J by 0 bases, with 8 bases left in between. Germline V gene lookup returns CDR1 SGHAT and CDR2 FQNNGV. The CDR3 loop spans 15 amino acids. CDR3 region: CASSFNSATNEKLFF. Written as DNA, the CDR3 is TGTGCCAGCAGCTTCAACAGTGCAACTAATGAAAAACTGTTTTTT.

This rearrangement joins TRBV6-1 to TRBJ1-2; D not certain. CDR3 length: 12 residues. The germline CDR1 and CDR2 sequences are MNHNS and SASEGT. Trimming pared 1 base from V and 4 bases from J, leaving 4 bases between. CDR3 sequence: CASSEVFYGYTF. The DNA for the CDR3 is TGTGCCAGCAGTGAAGTTTTCTATGGCTACACCTTC.

The chain combines TRBV19 with TRBJ2-5; D is uncertain. The CDR3 is 12 residues long. The germline V gene has CDR1 LNHDA and CDR2 SQIVND (reference sequence). Trimming left V 3 bases short and J 5 bases short, with 7 bases between. The CDR3 region is CASSIEGETQYF. CDR3 in DNA: TGTGCCAGTAGTATCGAAGGGGAGACCCAGTACTTC.

The chain has TRBV5-1 and TRBJ2-7, with 8 bases matching TRBD2. CDR1 SGHRS and CDR2 YFSETQ come from the germline V gene. The V segment lost 2 bases and the J segment 7 bases; nucleotides outside the gene matches: 8. The CDR3 loop spans 14 amino acids. The CDR3 DNA reads TGCGCCAGCAGCTTCGGCGGGAGGTCTTGGGAGCAGTACTTC. Translated: CASSFGGRSWEQYF.

This chain connects TRBV7-9 to TRBJ1-4; D is ambiguous. This CDR3 is 15 amino acids long. Germline CDR1 SEHNR, CDR2 FQNEAQ (reference sequence). V shed 2 bases and J shed 3 bases, with 10 bases lying between them. CDR3 DNA: TGTGCCAGCAGCTTACCCAGATCTTCTAATGAAAAACTGTTTTTT. Protein: CASSLPRSSNEKLFF.